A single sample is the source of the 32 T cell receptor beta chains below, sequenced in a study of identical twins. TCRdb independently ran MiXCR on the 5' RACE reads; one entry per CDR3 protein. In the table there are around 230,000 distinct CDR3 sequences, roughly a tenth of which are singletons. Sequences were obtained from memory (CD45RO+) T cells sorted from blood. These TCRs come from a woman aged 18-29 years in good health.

This CDR3 reads CASSLEGRSLYGYTF. For the CDR3, the DNA is TGTGCCAGCAGCTTAGAAGGCAGATCCTTGTACGGCTACACCTTC. The chain employs TRBV11-1 and TRBJ1-2; D call uncertain. The CDR3 runs 15 residues. The V end lost 1 base, the J end lost 8 bases, and 17 bases lay between the germline ends. Germline V lookup: CDR1 SGHAT, CDR2 FQDESV (reference sequence).

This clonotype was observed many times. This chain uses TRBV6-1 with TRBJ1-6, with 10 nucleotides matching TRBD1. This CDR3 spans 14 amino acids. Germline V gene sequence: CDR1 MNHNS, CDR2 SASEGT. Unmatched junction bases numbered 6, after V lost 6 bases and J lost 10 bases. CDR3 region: CASRRDRGESPLHF. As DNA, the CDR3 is TGTGCCAGCAGGAGGGACAGGGGTGAATCACCCCTCCACTTT.

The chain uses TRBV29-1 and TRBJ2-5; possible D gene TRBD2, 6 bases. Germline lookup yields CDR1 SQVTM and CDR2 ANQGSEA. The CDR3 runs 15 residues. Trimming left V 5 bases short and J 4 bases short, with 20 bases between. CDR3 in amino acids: CSVLGGRNTGETQYF. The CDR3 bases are TGCAGCGTTCTCGGAGGGAGAAACACGGGAGAGACCCAGTACTTC.

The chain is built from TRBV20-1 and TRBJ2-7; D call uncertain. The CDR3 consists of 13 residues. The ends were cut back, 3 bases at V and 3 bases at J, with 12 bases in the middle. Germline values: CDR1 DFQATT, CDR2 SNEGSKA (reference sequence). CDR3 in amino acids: CSASESGLYEQYF. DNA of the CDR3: TGCAGTGCTAGTGAATCAGGTCTCTACGAGCAGTACTTC.

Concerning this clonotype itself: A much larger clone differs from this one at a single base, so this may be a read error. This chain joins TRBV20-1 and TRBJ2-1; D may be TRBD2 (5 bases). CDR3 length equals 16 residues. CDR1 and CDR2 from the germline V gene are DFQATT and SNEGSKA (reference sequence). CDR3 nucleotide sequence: TGCTGTGCTAGAGATCCAGGTCTAGCAAATTACAATGAGCAGTTCTTC. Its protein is CCARDPGLANYNEQFF.

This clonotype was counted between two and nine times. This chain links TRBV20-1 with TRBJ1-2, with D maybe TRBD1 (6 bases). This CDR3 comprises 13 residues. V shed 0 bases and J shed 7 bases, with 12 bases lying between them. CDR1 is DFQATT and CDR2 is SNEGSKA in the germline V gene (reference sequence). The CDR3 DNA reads TGCAGTGCTAGAGAGTGGGGGCGCTCTGGCTACACCTTC. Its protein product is CSAREWGRSGYTF.

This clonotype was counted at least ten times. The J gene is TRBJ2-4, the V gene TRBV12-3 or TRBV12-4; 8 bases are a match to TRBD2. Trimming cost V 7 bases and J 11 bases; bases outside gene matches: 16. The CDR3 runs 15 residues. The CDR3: CASTPSAGGRFLQYF. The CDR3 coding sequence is TGTGCCAGCACCCCCTCGGCGGGAGGCCGTTTCCTTCAGTACTTC.

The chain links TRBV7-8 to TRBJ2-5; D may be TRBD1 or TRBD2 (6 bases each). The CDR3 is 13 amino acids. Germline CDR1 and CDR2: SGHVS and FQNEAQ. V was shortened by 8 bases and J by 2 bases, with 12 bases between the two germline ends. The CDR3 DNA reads TGTGCCAGCGTCCGGGGGCCGCAAGAGACCCAGTACTTC. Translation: CASVRGPQETQYF.

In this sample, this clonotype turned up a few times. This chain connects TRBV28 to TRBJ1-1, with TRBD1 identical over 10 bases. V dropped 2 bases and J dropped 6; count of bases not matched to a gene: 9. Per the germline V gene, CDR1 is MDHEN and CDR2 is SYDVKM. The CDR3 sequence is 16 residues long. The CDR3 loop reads CASSLPGQGRHAEAFF. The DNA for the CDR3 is TGTGCCAGCAGTTTACCGGGACAGGGGAGACACGCTGAAGCTTTCTTT.

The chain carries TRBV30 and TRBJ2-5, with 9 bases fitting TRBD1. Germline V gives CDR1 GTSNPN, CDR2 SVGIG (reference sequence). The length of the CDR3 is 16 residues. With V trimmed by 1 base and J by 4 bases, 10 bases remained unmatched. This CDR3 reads CAWSAEGTGWGETQYF. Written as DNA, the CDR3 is TGTGCCTGGAGTGCAGAAGGGACAGGGTGGGGAGAGACCCAGTACTTC.

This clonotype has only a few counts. Here the CDR3 DNA reads TGCAGTGTAAGGACAGGGGAAAATGAGCAGTTCTTC. Translating gives CSVRTGENEQFF. The genes are TRBV20-1 and TRBJ2-1; 9 bases map to TRBD1. This CDR3 is 12 amino acids long. With V trimmed by 7 bases and J by 7 bases, 5 bases remained unmatched. Per the germline V gene, CDR1 is DFQATT and CDR2 is SNEGSKA (reference sequence).

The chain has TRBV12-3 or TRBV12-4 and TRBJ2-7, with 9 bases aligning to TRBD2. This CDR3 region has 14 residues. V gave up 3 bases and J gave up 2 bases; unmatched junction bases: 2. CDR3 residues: CASSLAGGAYEQYF. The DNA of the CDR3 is TGTGCCAGCAGTTTGGCGGGAGGGGCCTACGAGCAGTACTTC.

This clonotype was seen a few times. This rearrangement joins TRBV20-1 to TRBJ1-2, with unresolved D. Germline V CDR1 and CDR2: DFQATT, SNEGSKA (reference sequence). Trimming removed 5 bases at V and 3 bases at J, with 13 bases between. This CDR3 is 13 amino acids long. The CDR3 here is CSAYDPQDYGYTF. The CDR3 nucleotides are TGCAGTGCTTACGACCCGCAGGACTATGGCTACACCTTC.

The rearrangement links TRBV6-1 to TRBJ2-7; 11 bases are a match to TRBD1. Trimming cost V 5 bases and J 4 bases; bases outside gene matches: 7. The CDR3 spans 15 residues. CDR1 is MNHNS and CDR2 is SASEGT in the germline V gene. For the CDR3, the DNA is TGTGCCAGCAGTAGAGACGGGACAGGGGGGTACGAGCAGTACTTC. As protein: CASSRDGTGGYEQYF.

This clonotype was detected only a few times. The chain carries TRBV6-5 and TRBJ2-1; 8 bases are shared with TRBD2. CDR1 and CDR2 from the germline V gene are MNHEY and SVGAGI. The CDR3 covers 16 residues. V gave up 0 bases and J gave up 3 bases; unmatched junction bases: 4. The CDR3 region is CASSYSSGSFYNEQFF. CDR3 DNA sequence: TGTGCCAGCAGTTACTCCAGCGGGAGTTTCTACAATGAGCAGTTCTTC.

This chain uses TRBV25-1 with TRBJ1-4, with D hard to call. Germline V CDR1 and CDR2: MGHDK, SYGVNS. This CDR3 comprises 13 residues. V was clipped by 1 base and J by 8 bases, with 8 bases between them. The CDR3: CASSEWLGEKLFF. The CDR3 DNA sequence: TGTGCCAGCAGTGAATGGTTGGGGGAAAAACTGTTTTTT.

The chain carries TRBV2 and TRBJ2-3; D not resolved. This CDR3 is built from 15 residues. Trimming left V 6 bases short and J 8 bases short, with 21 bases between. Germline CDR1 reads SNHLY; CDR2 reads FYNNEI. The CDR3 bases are TGTGCCAGCAGAAGTACCCTCCTTACCGCCGGTACGCAGTATTTT. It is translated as CASRSTLLTAGTQYF.

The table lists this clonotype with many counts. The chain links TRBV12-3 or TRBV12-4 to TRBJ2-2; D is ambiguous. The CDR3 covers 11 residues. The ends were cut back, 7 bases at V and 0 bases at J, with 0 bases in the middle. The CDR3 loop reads CASTNTGELFF. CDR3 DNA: TGTGCCAGCACGAACACCGGGGAGCTGTTTTTT.

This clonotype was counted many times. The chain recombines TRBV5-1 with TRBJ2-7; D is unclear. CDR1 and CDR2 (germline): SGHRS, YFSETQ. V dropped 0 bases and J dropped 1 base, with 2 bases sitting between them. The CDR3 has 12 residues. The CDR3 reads CASSLESYEQYF. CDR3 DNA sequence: TGCGCCAGCAGCTTGGAATCCTACGAGCAGTACTTC.

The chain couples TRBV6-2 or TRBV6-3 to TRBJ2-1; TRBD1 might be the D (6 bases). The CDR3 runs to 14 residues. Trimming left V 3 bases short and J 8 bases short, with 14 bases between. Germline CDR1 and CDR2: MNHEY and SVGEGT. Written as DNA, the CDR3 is TGTGCCAGCAGTTATTACAGGGATTTCGATGAGCAGTTCTTC. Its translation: CASSYYRDFDEQFF.

The CDR3 is CATQVTGELFF. In nucleotides, the CDR3 is TGTGCCACTCAAGTTACCGGGGAGCTGTTTTTT. The chain is built from TRBV6-6 and TRBJ2-2; D is unclear. Germline-derived CDR1 and CDR2 are MNHNY and SVGAGI (reference sequence). The CDR3 is 11 residues long. V lost 10 bases and J 5 bases, leaving 8 bases between the germline ends.

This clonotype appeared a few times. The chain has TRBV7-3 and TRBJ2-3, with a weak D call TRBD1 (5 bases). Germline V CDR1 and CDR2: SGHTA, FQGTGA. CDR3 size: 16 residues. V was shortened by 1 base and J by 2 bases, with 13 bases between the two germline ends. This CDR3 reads CASSLNPAGPTDTQYF. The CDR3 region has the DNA TGTGCCAGCAGCTTAAACCCCGCAGGGCCCACAGATACGCAGTATTTT. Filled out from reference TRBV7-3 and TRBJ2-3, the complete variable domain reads GAGVSQTPSNKVTEKGKYVELRCDPISGHTALYWYRQSLGQGPEFLIYFQGTGAADDSGLPNDRFFAVRPEGSVSTLKIQRTERGDSAVYLCASSLNPAGPTDTQYFGPGTRLTVL.

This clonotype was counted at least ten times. CDR3 sequence (DNA): TGTGCCAGCGGGGGACAGGGAAATGGCTACACCTTC. Translation: CASGGQGNGYTF. The chain employs TRBV2 and TRBJ1-2, with 9 bases fitting TRBD1. Trimming removed 8 bases from V and 6 bases from J; junction bases left unmatched: 4. Germline CDR1 and CDR2: SNHLY and FYNNEI. The CDR3 sequence is 12 residues long.

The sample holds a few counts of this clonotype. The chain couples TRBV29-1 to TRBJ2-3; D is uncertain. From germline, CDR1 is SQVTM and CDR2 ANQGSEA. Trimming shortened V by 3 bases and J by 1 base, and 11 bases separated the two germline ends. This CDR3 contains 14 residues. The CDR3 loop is CSVDNGIGTDTQYF. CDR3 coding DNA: TGCAGCGTTGATAATGGGATCGGCACAGATACGCAGTATTTT.

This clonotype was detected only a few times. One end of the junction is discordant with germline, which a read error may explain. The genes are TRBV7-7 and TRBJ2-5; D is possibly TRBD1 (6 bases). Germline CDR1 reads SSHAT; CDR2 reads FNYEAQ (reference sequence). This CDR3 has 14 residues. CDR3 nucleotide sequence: TGTGCTAGCAGCTCGGCAGGGGTCCGGGAGACCCAGTACTTC. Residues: CASSSAGVRETQYF.

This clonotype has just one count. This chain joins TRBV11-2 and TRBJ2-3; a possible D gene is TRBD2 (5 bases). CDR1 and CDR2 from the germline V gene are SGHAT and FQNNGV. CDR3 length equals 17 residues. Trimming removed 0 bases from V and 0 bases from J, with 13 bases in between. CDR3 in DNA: TGTGCCAGCAGCTTAGATAGGCTAGCCGGGAGCACAGATACGCAGTATTTT. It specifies CASSLDRLAGSTDTQYF. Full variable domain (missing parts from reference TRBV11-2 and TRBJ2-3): EAGVAQSPRYKIIEKRQSVAFWCNPISGHATLYWYQQILGQGPKLLIQFQNNGVVDDSQLPKDRFSAERLKGVDSTLKIQPAKLEDSAVYLCASSLDRLAGSTDTQYFGPGTRLTVL.

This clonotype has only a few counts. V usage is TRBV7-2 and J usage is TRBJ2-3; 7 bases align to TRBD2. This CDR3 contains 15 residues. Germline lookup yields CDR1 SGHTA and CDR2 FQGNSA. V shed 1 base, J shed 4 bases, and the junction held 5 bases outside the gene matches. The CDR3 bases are TGTGCCAGCAGCTTAGGTGGGAGCGGGGCAGATACGCAGTATTTT. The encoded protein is CASSLGGSGADTQYF. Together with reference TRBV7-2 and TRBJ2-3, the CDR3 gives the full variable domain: GAGVSQSPSNKVTEKGKDVELRCDPISGHTALYWYRQSLGQGLEFLIYFQGNSAPDKSGLPSDRFSAERTGGSVSTLTIQRTQQEDSAVYLCASSLGGSGADTQYFGPGTRLTVL.

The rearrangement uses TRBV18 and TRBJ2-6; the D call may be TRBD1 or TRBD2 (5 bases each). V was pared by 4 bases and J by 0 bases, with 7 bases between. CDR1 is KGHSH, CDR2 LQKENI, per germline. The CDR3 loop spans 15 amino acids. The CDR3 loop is CASSRGVSGANVLTF. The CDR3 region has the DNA TGTGCCAGCTCACGAGGGGTCTCTGGGGCCAACGTCCTGACTTTC.

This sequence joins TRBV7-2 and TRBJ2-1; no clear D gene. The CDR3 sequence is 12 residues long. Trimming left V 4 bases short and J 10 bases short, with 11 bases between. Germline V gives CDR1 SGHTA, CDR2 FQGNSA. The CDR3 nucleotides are TGTGCCAGCAGCTCAAACCCCCTGGAGCAGTTCTTC. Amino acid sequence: CASSSNPLEQFF.

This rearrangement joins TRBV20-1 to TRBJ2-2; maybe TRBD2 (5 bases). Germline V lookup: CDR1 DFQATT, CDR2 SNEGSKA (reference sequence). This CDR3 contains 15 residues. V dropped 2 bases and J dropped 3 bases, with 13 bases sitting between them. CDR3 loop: CSARNAERYTGELFF. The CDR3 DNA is TGCAGTGCTAGAAATGCCGAGCGGTACACCGGGGAGCTGTTTTTT.

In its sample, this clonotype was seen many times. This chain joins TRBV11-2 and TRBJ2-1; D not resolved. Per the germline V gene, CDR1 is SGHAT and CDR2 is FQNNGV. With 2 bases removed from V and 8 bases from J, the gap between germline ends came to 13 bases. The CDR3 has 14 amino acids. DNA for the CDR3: TGTGCCAGCAGCTTAATAGGCCAGTGGGATGAGCAGTTCTTC. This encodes CASSLIGQWDEQFF.

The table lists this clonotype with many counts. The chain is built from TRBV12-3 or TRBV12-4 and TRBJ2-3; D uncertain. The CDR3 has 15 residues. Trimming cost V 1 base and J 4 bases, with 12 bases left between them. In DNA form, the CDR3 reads TGTGCCAGCAGTTTAGGGGGTAATTACGCAGATACGCAGTATTTT. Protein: CASSLGGNYADTQYF.